This passage covers 27 T cell receptor beta chains from one sample sequenced in a study of blood T cell repertoires in COVID-19. The data were produced by immunoSEQ multiplex PCR, yet TCRdb's version contains in-frame clones alone and is incomplete. This table has roughly 330,000 clones, about 86% appearing once. Source material: peripheral blood. The receptors here all came from a woman aged 50 to 60 with acute or convalescent COVID-19.

This clone was detected only once. The chain joins TRBV10-2 to TRBJ2-1; possible D gene TRBD1, 6 bases. Germline CDR1 reads WSHSY; CDR2 reads SAAADI. This CDR3 comprises 12 residues. V was pared by 4 bases and J by 10 bases, with 11 bases between. CDR3 coding DNA: TGCGCCAGCAGTGGTACAGGGTGGGAGCAGTTCTTC. Amino acid sequence: CASSGTGWEQFF.

The chain links TRBV30 to TRBJ1-2, with 9 bases fitting TRBD1. The CDR3 covers 12 residues. With V trimmed by 0 bases and J by 11 bases, 4 bases remained unmatched. In germline, CDR1 is GTSNPN, CDR2 SVGIG (reference sequence). CDR3 amino acids: CAWSVGTGIYTF. CDR3 nucleotide sequence: TGTGCCTGGAGTGTGGGGACAGGGATTTACACCTTC.

Notes on this clone: Different DNA sequences within this sample yield the same CDR3. The gene calls are TRBV2 and TRBJ2-1; TRBD2 is a possible D gene (6 bases). This CDR3 spans 11 amino acids. The V gene lost 4 bases and the J gene lost 8 bases, with 6 bases spanning the gap. Germline CDR1 reads SNHLY; CDR2 reads FYNNEI. CDR3 region: CASSGRDEQFF. In DNA form, the CDR3 reads TGTGCCAGCAGTGGGAGGGATGAGCAGTTCTTC.

This chain links TRBV30 with TRBJ1-3; possible D gene TRBD1, 6 bases. The CDR3 is 14 amino acids. V was pared by 3 bases and J by 2 bases, with 11 bases between. Germline CDR1 is GTSNPN and CDR2 is SVGIG (reference sequence). In DNA form, the CDR3 reads TGTGCCTGGAGGGGCAGGGGACCTGGAAACACCATATATTTT. It encodes CAWRGRGPGNTIYF.

This clone was found once. The chain carries TRBV6-5 and TRBJ2-7; 7 nucleotides align to TRBD1. Germline loops: CDR1 MNHEY, CDR2 SVGAGI. CDR3 length equals 14 residues. The V and J ends lost 8 bases and 0 bases, in that order; junction bases with no gene match: 7. The CDR3 DNA sequence: TGTGCCAGCGGGGCAGGGGGAGCCTCCTACGAGCAGTACTTC. Amino acid sequence: CASGAGGASYEQYF.

This chain uses TRBV3-1 (or the pseudogene TRBV3-2) with TRBJ1-1; 7 bases agree with TRBD1. V dropped 3 bases and J dropped 0; count of bases not matched to a gene: 1. The CDR3 consists of 14 residues. The V gene's germline CDR1 is LGHDT and CDR2 YNNKEL (reference sequence). DNA of the CDR3: TGTGCCAGCAGCCAGGGACAGATGAACACTGAAGCTTTCTTT. Its translation: CASSQGQMNTEAFF.

V and J are TRBV11-2 and TRBJ2-1; tentative D call: TRBD2 (6 bases). The CDR3 spans 17 residues. Germline CDR1 is SGHAT and CDR2 is FQNNGV. The V and J ends lost 7 bases and 7 bases respectively, with 26 bases between them. CDR3 protein: CASNGGAGTPLGNEQFF. In DNA form, the CDR3 reads TGTGCCAGCAACGGCGGGGCGGGGACCCCCCTCGGGAATGAGCAGTTCTTC.

This chain uses TRBV7-2 with TRBJ2-7; 7 bases line up with TRBD2. V gave up 3 bases and J gave up 3 bases; unmatched junction bases: 5. Looked up from germline, CDR1 is SGHTA and CDR2 is FQGNSA. This CDR3 is built from 14 residues. The CDR3 loop reads CASSFRTRHYEQYF. As DNA, the CDR3 is TGTGCCAGCAGCTTCAGGACTAGACACTACGAGCAGTACTTC.

The rearrangement joins TRBV19 to TRBJ1-2, with TRBD1 matching over 7 bases. The germline gives CDR1 LNHDA, CDR2 SQIVND (reference sequence). This CDR3 has 12 amino acids. V was pared by 6 bases and J by 7 bases, with 5 bases of the junction left unmatched. CDR3 in DNA: TGTGCCAGTAGGACAGGGTGGGTTGGCTACACCTTC. Residues: CASRTGWVGYTF.

CDR3: CSVDRRRDEQFF. In DNA form, the CDR3 reads TGCAGCGTTGATCGGCGGCGGGATGAGCAGTTCTTC. V and J are TRBV29-1 and TRBJ2-1; D might be TRBD2 (5 bases). The germline V gene encodes CDR1 SQVTM and CDR2 ANQGSEA. V was trimmed by 3 bases and J by 8 bases, leaving 11 bases between them. This CDR3 has 12 amino acids.

This chain links TRBV6-6 with TRBJ2-1; 8 bases are a match to TRBD1. The CDR3 extends over 15 amino acids. V trimming: 7 bases; J trimming: 7 bases; junction bases outside the gene matches: 12. Germline V gene lookup returns CDR1 MNHNY and CDR2 SVGAGI (reference sequence). The CDR3 DNA sequence: TGTGCCAGCAACGAACCCGGGACAGGTGGGAATGAGCAGTTCTTC. This encodes CASNEPGTGGNEQFF.

The rearrangement links TRBV2 to TRBJ2-1, with a possible D match to TRBD2 (6 bases). The CDR3 is made up of 14 amino acids. Between the trimmed V and J ends, which lost 1 base and 2 bases, there was a span of 6 bases. CDR1 is SNHLY, CDR2 FYNNEI, per germline. CDR3 in amino acids: CASSEGLAYNEQFF. CDR3 in DNA: TGTGCCAGCAGTGAAGGACTAGCCTACAATGAGCAGTTCTTC.

This clone is a singleton in its sample. Possible read error: a much larger clone is one base away. The chain joins TRBV30 to TRBJ1-2; D is possibly TRBD1 (6 bases). V lost 5 bases and J 4 bases, leaving 8 bases between the germline ends. The CDR3 is 11 amino acids. Germline loops: CDR1 GTSNPN, CDR2 SVGIG (reference sequence). The CDR3 DNA sequence: TGTGCCTGGGGGGGCAGCTATGGCTACACCTTC. Protein product: CAWGGSYGYTF. Full variable domain (remainder filled in from reference TRBV30 and TRBJ1-2): SQTIHQWPATLVQPVGSPLSLECTVEGTSNPNLYWYRQAAGRGLQLLFYSVGIGQISSEVPQNLSASRPQDRQFILSSKKLLLSDSGFYLCAWGGSYGYTFGSGTRLTVV.

This clone showed up just a few times. The chain combines TRBV11-2 with TRBJ2-1, with D perhaps TRBD2 (6 bases). V was cut by 0 bases and J by 7 bases, with 10 bases left in between. The germline V gene has CDR1 SGHAT and CDR2 FQNNGV. The CDR3 loop spans 14 amino acids. The CDR3 nucleotides are TGTGCCAGCAGCTTAGACGGGGGTGGTAATGAGCAGTTCTTC. It encodes CASSLDGGGNEQFF.

The gene calls are TRBV3-1 (or the pseudogene TRBV3-2) and TRBJ1-4; TRBD1 might be the D (6 bases). The CDR3 spans 15 residues. Germline V gene data show CDR1 as LGHDT and CDR2 as YNNKEL (reference sequence). With 5 bases removed from V and 8 bases from J, the gap between germline ends came to 18 bases. Here the CDR3 reads CASSFYQGLEEKLFF. CDR3 nucleotide sequence: TGTGCCAGCAGCTTCTACCAGGGGCTTGAGGAAAAACTGTTTTTT.

The chain is built from TRBV5-6 and TRBJ1-2; 10 bases are a match to TRBD1. V lost 1 base and J lost 4; bases outside the gene matches: 7. Per the germline V gene, CDR1 is SGHDT and CDR2 is YYEEEE. There are 16 residues in the CDR3. CDR3 sequence: CASSLWGTGDPYGYTF. The CDR3 DNA reads TGTGCCAGCAGCTTGTGGGGGACAGGGGACCCCTATGGCTACACCTTC. Supplemented by reference TRBV5-6 and TRBJ1-2, the full variable domain reads DAGVTQSPTHLIKTRGQQVTLRCSPKSGHDTVSWYQQALGQGPQFIFQYYEEEERQRGNFPDRFSGHQFPNYSSELNVNALLLGDSALYLCASSLWGTGDPYGYTFGSGTRLTVV.

Only a few counts were recorded for this clone. V gene TRBV9 combines with J gene TRBJ1-1; D is unresolved. The V and J ends lost 1 base and 0 bases respectively, with 22 bases between them. Germline CDR1 and CDR2: SGDLS and YYNGEE. The CDR3 length is 19 residues. CDR3 loop: CASSVHGDFEVMMNTEAFF. Here the CDR3 DNA reads TGTGCCAGCAGCGTACACGGGGATTTCGAAGTTATGATGAACACTGAAGCTTTCTTT.

The chain combines TRBV5-1 with TRBJ2-3; weak D call: TRBD1 (6 bases). In germline, CDR1 is SGHRS, CDR2 YFSETQ. The ends were cut back, 6 bases at V and 1 base at J, with 12 bases in the middle. The CDR3 has 14 amino acids. CDR3 DNA: TGCGCCAGCAAAACAGGGCTTGGCACAGATACGCAGTATTTT. This sequence encodes CASKTGLGTDTQYF.

The rearrangement joins TRBV21-1 to TRBJ2-5; TRBD1, the D gene given by the table, was not confirmed from the DNA. TRBV21-1 is a recognized pseudogene. The CDR3 sequence is 13 residues long. CDR3 amino acids: CASRTGPGETQYF. The DNA of the CDR3 is TGTGCCAGCAGGACAGGGCCGGGAGAGACCCAGTACTTC.

The chain has TRBV10-3 and TRBJ2-3; 10 bases line up with TRBD2. Germline CDR1 and CDR2: ENHRY and SYGVKD. V shed 1 base and J 6 bases; nucleotides not matched to a gene: 4. The CDR3 sequence is 15 residues long. For the CDR3, the DNA is TGTGCCATCAGTGAGTTAGCGGGAGGTGCGGATACGCAGTATTTT. Its translation: CAISELAGGADTQYF.

This clone was picked up a small number of times. The chain couples TRBV7-8 to TRBJ1-5, with TRBD1 as a possible D gene (5 bases). The V and J ends lost 5 bases and 6 bases respectively, with 11 bases between them. This CDR3 has 13 residues. Germline CDR1 reads SGHVS; CDR2 reads FQNEAQ. In DNA form, the CDR3 reads TGTGCCAGCAGCCCCGCCGGGGGTCAGCCCCAGCATTTT. Encoded protein: CASSPAGGQPQHF.

This clone has a handful of counts. The chain links TRBV24-1 to TRBJ1-2; the match to TRBD1 covers 7 bases. This CDR3 contains 12 residues. The ends lost 4 bases at V and 7 bases at J; junction bases unmatched: 2. The germline V gene encodes CDR1 KGHDR and CDR2 SFDVKD. This CDR3 reads CATSEGQVGYTF. CDR3 coding DNA: TGTGCCACCAGTGAAGGACAGGTTGGCTACACCTTC.

This clone was seen a few times. The V and J genes are TRBV10-3 and TRBJ1-2; D is uncertain. This CDR3 has 11 amino acids. Trimming pared 3 bases from V and 7 bases from J, leaving 6 bases between. The germline CDR1 and CDR2 sequences are ENHRY and SYGVKD. The CDR3 nucleotides are TGTGCCATCAGTGACTCTGTTGGCTACACCTTC. Protein sequence: CAISDSVGYTF.

V and J are TRBV10-1 and TRBJ1-3; D possibly corresponds to TRBD1 (6 bases). CDR1 and CDR2 from the germline V gene are WNHNN and SYGVQD (reference sequence). The CDR3 contains 14 residues. Trimming removed 0 bases at V and 8 bases at J, with 11 bases between. CDR3 loop: CASSESGAADTIYF. CDR3 coding DNA: TGCGCCAGCAGTGAGTCGGGGGCCGCGGACACCATATATTTT.

This clone was seen more than once but under ten times. The chain has TRBV2 and TRBJ2-5, with 8 bases that match TRBD2. This CDR3 is 13 amino acids long. CDR1 and CDR2 from the germline V gene are SNHLY and FYNNEI. V was pared by 6 bases and J by 4 bases, with 4 bases of the junction left unmatched. DNA of the CDR3: TGTGCCAGCAGCCCCGGGAGGGGAGAGACCCAGTACTTC. Amino acid sequence: CASSPGRGETQYF.

This chain joins TRBV5-1 and TRBJ1-3, with 9 positions matching TRBD1. There are 15 residues in the CDR3. V shed 3 bases and J 2 bases; nucleotides not matched to a gene: 3. Germline values: CDR1 SGHRS, CDR2 YFSETQ. CDR3 DNA: TGCGCCAGCAGCTGGGGGACAGGGACTGGAAACACCATATATTTT. Protein sequence: CASSWGTGTGNTIYF.

This clone occurred once. The rearrangement links TRBV2 to TRBJ2-7; a possible D gene is TRBD1 (6 bases). Trimming removed 8 bases at V and 1 base at J, with 12 bases between. CDR3 length: 13 residues. Germline CDR1 SNHLY, CDR2 FYNNEI. The CDR3 spells CASGLDRSYEQYF. DNA for the CDR3: TGTGCCAGCGGTCTTGACAGGTCCTACGAGCAGTACTTC.